A single sample is the source of the 25 T cell receptor beta chains below, sequenced in a study of T cell repertoires in cytomegalovirus infection. TCRdb independently ran MiXCR on the reads; one entry per CDR3 protein. This repertoire shows around 450,000 distinct CDR3 sequences, approximately 33% found once; its top ten account for around 15%. The sequencing sample was made of PBMCs. The receptors derive from a human donor in good health (CMV status not recorded). Some clones in this sample may be carry-over from other donors' samples.

The chain is built from TRBV4-1 and TRBJ1-2; weak D call: TRBD1 (5 bases). Germline CDR1 and CDR2: MGHRA and YSYEKL. The V end was cut by 0 bases, the J end by 5 bases, with 13 bases between. The CDR3 extends over 15 amino acids. The CDR3 bases are TGCGCCAGCAGCCAAGATTCCGGGACGACGTATGGCTACACCTTC. This encodes CASSQDSGTTYGYTF.

This clonotype was detected ten times or more. The chain recombines TRBV19 with TRBJ1-1; D call uncertain. The V and J ends lost 3 bases and 5 bases respectively, with 7 bases between them. Germline V gives CDR1 LNHDA, CDR2 SQIVND (reference sequence). This CDR3 has 12 amino acids. The CDR3 DNA reads as TGTGCCAGTAGTATGCTGAGGACTGAAGCTTTCTTT. Amino acid sequence: CASSMLRTEAFF.

This chain uses TRBV6-1 with TRBJ1-1, with no clear D. The CDR3 covers 13 residues. Germline V CDR1 and CDR2: MNHNS, SASEGT. V gave up 4 bases and J gave up 4 bases, with 10 bases separating them. Written as DNA, the CDR3 is TGTGCCAGCAGTGGGGAACTGGGCACTGAAGCTTTCTTT. As protein: CASSGELGTEAFF.

The chain has TRBV19 and TRBJ1-2; no reliable D call. The CDR3 is 14 residues long. The ends were cut back, 3 bases at V and 2 bases at J, with 10 bases in the middle. Germline V CDR1 and CDR2: LNHDA, SQIVND (reference sequence). CDR3 sequence reads: CASSISERNYGYTF. Written as DNA, the CDR3 is TGTGCCAGTAGTATTTCCGAGAGAAACTATGGCTACACCTTC.

This chain links TRBV7-9 with TRBJ2-7; no firm D call. Germline V gene sequence: CDR1 SEHNR, CDR2 FQNEAQ (reference sequence). The V and J ends lost 5 bases and 4 bases respectively, with 12 bases between them. This CDR3 spans 13 amino acids. The CDR3 region is CASSDALGYEQYF. CDR3 coding DNA: TGTGCCAGCAGCGACGCTCTGGGATACGAGCAGTACTTC.

This clonotype was detected a few times. The chain links TRBV12-3 or TRBV12-4 to TRBJ2-7, with 8 bases fitting TRBD2. V gave up 7 bases and J gave up 0 bases; unmatched junction bases: 11. The CDR3 length is 16 residues. The CDR3 DNA sequence: TGTGCCAGCACCCCCGGGACTAGACGTTTCTCCTACGAGCAGTACTTC. Translation: CASTPGTRRFSYEQYF.

The chain combines TRBV2 with TRBJ2-7; D ambiguous. There are 12 residues in the CDR3. The germline V gene encodes CDR1 SNHLY and CDR2 FYNNEI. V was clipped by 2 bases and J by 5 bases, with 7 bases between them. The CDR3 sequence: CASSETRNEQYF. As DNA, the CDR3 is TGTGCCAGCAGTGAAACTCGGAACGAGCAGTACTTC.

The sample holds many counts of this clonotype. The V gene is TRBV7-8, the J gene TRBJ1-2; D not certain. Germline lookup yields CDR1 SGHVS and CDR2 FQNEAQ. Deletions cut 4 bases from V and 2 bases from J, with 14 bases between. The CDR3 sequence is 15 residues long. The CDR3 sequence is CASSSNSVVNYGYTF. CDR3 nucleotides: TGTGCCAGCAGCTCTAACAGCGTCGTAAACTATGGCTACACCTTC.

In DNA form, the CDR3 reads TGCGCCAGCAGCCAAGATCCGAAGGGGCCACCCCTCCACTTT. It is translated as CASSQDPKGPPLHF. The chain employs TRBV4-3 and TRBJ1-6; tentatively, D is TRBD1 (5 bases). The V gene's germline CDR1 is LGHNA and CDR2 YSLEER. The CDR3 extends over 14 amino acids. The V and J ends lost 0 bases and 11 bases respectively, with 11 bases between them.

This clonotype was seen more than once but under ten times. V usage is TRBV29-1 and J usage is TRBJ2-3; TRBD1 matches 7 bases. The CDR3 contains 17 residues. The germline CDR1 and CDR2 sequences are SQVTM and ANQGSEA. After removal of 0 bases from V and 0 bases from J, the junction contained 9 bases not matched to a gene. The CDR3 loop is CSVEDGLTGSSTDTQYF. As DNA, the CDR3 is TGCAGCGTTGAAGATGGATTGACAGGGTCTAGCACAGATACGCAGTATTTT.

The genes are TRBV27 and TRBJ1-4; D possibly corresponds to TRBD1 (6 bases). The length of the CDR3 is 16 residues. CDR1 and CDR2 from the germline V gene are MNHEY and SMNVEV (reference sequence). Trimming stripped 4 bases from V and 3 bases from J, with 15 bases between. Here the CDR3 reads CASSSLTGSPNEKLFF. CDR3 sequence (DNA): TGTGCCAGCAGTTCCCTCACAGGGTCGCCTAATGAAAAACTGTTTTTT. Drawing the rest from reference TRBV27 and TRBJ1-4, the complete variable domain is EAQVTQNPRYLITVTGKKLTVTCSQNMNHEYMSWYRQDPGLGLRQIYYSMNVEVTDKGDVPEGYKVSRKEKRNFPLILESPSPNQTSLYFCASSSLTGSPNEKLFFGSGTQLSVL.

To note about this clonotype: The conserved phenylalanine or tryptophan normally closing the CDR3 is absent here, so this likely arose from a read error. No DNA is shown, since the ends of the CDR3 on it are uncertain; the CDR3 is the one TCRdb lists. This CDR3 reads CSSPRDGGGGYTL. The chain links TRBV20-1 to TRBJ1-2; the D call in the table, TRBD1, was not verified against the DNA. The CDR3 region is 13 residues in length, termini included. Germline V gene sequence: CDR1 DFQATT, CDR2 SNEGSKA (reference sequence).

V usage is TRBV19 and J usage is TRBJ2-1, with TRBD2 matching over 14 bases. CDR1 is LNHDA and CDR2 is SQIVND in the germline V gene (reference sequence). This CDR3 is 16 amino acids long. Trimming removed 4 bases from V and 4 bases from J; junction bases left unmatched: 3. The CDR3 region is CASSSRTSGGYNEQFF. The CDR3, as DNA: TGTGCCAGTAGTAGCCGGACTAGCGGGGGGTACAATGAGCAGTTCTTC.

In regard to this clonotype: The CDR3 end shows no conserved phenylalanine or tryptophan, and so a read error is likely. It is unclear where the CDR3 begins or ends on the DNA, so no DNA is shown, and the CDR3 is as TCRdb lists it. The chain employs TRBV7-2 and TRBJ2-5; TRBD1, the D gene given by the table, was not confirmed from the DNA. The CDR3 spans 15 residues, counting both ends. Germline CDR1 and CDR2: SGHTA and FQGNSA. This CDR3 is CASSLQRGGRETQSC.

This clonotype came up once. The chain employs TRBV11-1 and TRBJ2-1; tentative D call: TRBD1 (6 bases). The V end lost 7 bases, the J end lost 0 bases, and 13 bases lay between the germline ends. Germline V lookup: CDR1 SGHAT, CDR2 FQDESV (reference sequence). The CDR3 sequence is 15 residues long. The CDR3 sequence is CASKDSLSSYNEQFF. The CDR3 bases are TGTGCCAGCAAGGACAGTTTGAGCTCCTACAATGAGCAGTTCTTC.

This clonotype has just a few counts. This sequence joins TRBV19 and TRBJ2-3; no firm D call. This CDR3 comprises 13 residues. In germline, CDR1 is LNHDA, CDR2 SQIVND (reference sequence). V was clipped by 9 bases and J by 2 bases, with 12 bases between them. As DNA, the CDR3 is TGTGCCAGCGCCCGGGTCTCCACAGATACGCAGTATTTT. Amino acid sequence: CASARVSTDTQYF. Supplemented by reference TRBV19 and TRBJ2-3, the full variable domain reads DGGITQSPKYLFRKEGQNVTLSCEQNLNHDAMYWYRQDPGQGLRLIYYSQIVNDFQKGDIAEGYSVSREKKESFPLTVTSAQKNPTAFYLCASARVSTDTQYFGPGTRLTVL.

As concerns this clonotype: The conserved final phenylalanine or tryptophan is absent from the CDR3, which likely points to a read error. In DNA, the CDR3 is TGTGCCAGCAGGAGCCCCAAAGCTACCCCTCCTGCCGGGGAGCTGTTTTTG. Protein sequence: CASRSPKATPPAGELFL. The V and J genes are TRBV6-2 or TRBV6-3 and TRBJ2-2; D is unclear. Trimming cost V 6 bases and J 6 bases, with 23 bases left between them. CDR3 length equals 17 residues. CDR1 MNHEY and CDR2 SVGEGT come from the germline V gene.

This clonotype was counted a single time. Compared with germline, one end of the junction differs, possibly owing to a read error. The rearrangement links TRBV6-6 to TRBJ1-1, with D possibly matching TRBD1 (5 bases). CDR1 and CDR2 from the germline V gene are MNHNY and SVGAGI (reference sequence). The CDR3 is 16 residues long. In nucleotides, the CDR3 is TGTGCCAGCGGTTACAGGTGGACTGAGGAGAACACTGAAGCTTTCTTT. Its translation is CASGYRWTEENTEAFF.

This chain connects TRBV28 to TRBJ1-2, with D perhaps matching TRBD1 (5 bases). V shed 8 bases and J shed 3 bases, with 13 bases lying between them. Per the germline V gene, CDR1 is MDHEN and CDR2 is SYDVKM. This CDR3 comprises 13 residues. CDR3 nucleotide sequence: TGTGCCAGCCGGGACGGCGGGGACTATGGCTACACCTTC. Translation gives CASRDGGDYGYTF.

V and J are TRBV2 and TRBJ2-2, with 9 bases matching TRBD1. J was trimmed by 7 bases and V by 5 bases; bases with no gene match: 8. Germline assignment: CDR1 SNHLY and CDR2 FYNNEI. The CDR3 has 15 residues. CDR3 protein: CASSTWTGAGGELFF. CDR3 coding DNA: TGTGCCAGCAGTACCTGGACAGGGGCTGGCGGGGAGCTGTTTTTT.

This clonotype turned up a few times. The chain's CDR3 is CASSYGQRGPGQETQYF. CDR3 nucleotides: TGTGCCAGCAGTTACGGGCAGCGGGGGCCGGGCCAAGAGACCCAGTACTTC. V usage is TRBV6-6 and J usage is TRBJ2-5, with 8 positions matching TRBD2. With V trimmed by 2 bases and J by 1 base, 9 bases remained unmatched. Germline V lookup: CDR1 MNHNY, CDR2 SVGAGI (reference sequence). CDR3 length equals 17 residues.

The chain is built from TRBV6-5 and TRBJ1-1; D perhaps matches TRBD1 (6 bases). V lost 7 bases and J 0 bases, leaving 27 bases between the germline ends. The CDR3 has 19 residues. Germline assignment: CDR1 MNHEY and CDR2 SVGAGI. CDR3 DNA sequence: TGTGCCAGCACCGAAGTTCCCCCGGGGGCGATCAGTCTGAACACTGAAGCTTTCTTT. Encoded protein: CASTEVPPGAISLNTEAFF.

V gene TRBV5-4 combines with J gene TRBJ2-3, with unresolved D. Trimming pared 0 bases from V and 6 bases from J, leaving 20 bases between. CDR3 length: 17 amino acids. Germline V gives CDR1 SGHNT, CDR2 YYREEE (reference sequence). DNA for the CDR3: TGTGCCAGCAGCTTGGAACTCCCCACGGCTGGCTGGGATACGCAGTATTTT. Protein sequence: CASSLELPTAGWDTQYF.

The chain uses TRBV15 and TRBJ2-7; perhaps TRBD2 as D (5 bases). The germline V gene encodes CDR1 LNHNV and CDR2 YYDKDF (reference sequence). Trimming left V 3 bases short and J 0 bases short, with 12 bases between. The CDR3 sequence is 15 residues long. CDR3 loop: CATSSSETNSYEQYF. CDR3 DNA sequence: TGTGCCACCAGCAGCTCTGAGACTAACTCCTACGAGCAGTACTTC.

This clonotype was seen more than once but under ten times. The chain is built from TRBV6-1 and TRBJ1-1; no clear D. Germline V gene lookup returns CDR1 MNHNS and CDR2 SASEGT. Trimming took off 7 bases at V and 4 bases at J, with 13 bases between the two ends. This CDR3 is built from 13 residues. The DNA of the CDR3 is TGTGCCAGCAACCACCTTCGGGGCACTGAAGCTTTCTTT. This sequence encodes CASNHLRGTEAFF.